Listed below are T cell receptor beta chains from one sample, sequenced in a study of T cell responses to AZD1222 COVID-19 vaccine. Sequenced by immunoSEQ multiplex PCR; TCRdb stores in-frame clones only, minus some. The sample consists of roughly 100,000 clones, roughly 86% of them appearing once. This specimen was peripheral blood, taken 28 days after the second dose of the MenACWY control vaccine. These receptors originate from an adult who received the MenACWY meningococcal vaccine as a control. CDR3s include the opening cysteine and the closing phenylalanine or tryptophan. D genes are given only for firm matches. Clone sizes are given selectively: once, few, many, or a class where the clone is expanded.

. TRBJ1-5 TRBV6-2/TRBV6-3 . CASRYGGLGNQPQHF TGTGCCAGCAGGTACGGCGGTTTGGGCAATCAGCCCCAGCATTTT
once TRBJ2-5 TRBV19 . CASSGGRWETQYF TGTGCCAGTAGTGGGGGCAGGTGGGAGACCCAGTACTTC
. TRBJ2-7 TRBV6-5 . CASSYGTTDYGEQYF TGTGCCAGCAGTTACGGCACGACAGACTACGGCGAGCAGTACTTC
. TRBJ2-5 TRBV5-6 . CASSFLGASQETQYF TGTGCCAGCAGCTTTTTGGGGGCCTCCCAAGAGACCCAGTACTTC
. TRBJ1-2 TRBV3-1/TRBV3-2 . CASSQGVVTLRGYTF TGTGCCAGCAGCCAAGGGGTGGTTACTCTTAGGGGCTACACCTTC
. TRBJ1-2 TRBV7-2 . CASRITDRELYGYTF TGTGCCAGCCGGATTACGGATCGGGAGCTTTATGGCTACACCTTC
. TRBJ1-5 TRBV6-5 . CASRVSSNQPQHF TGTGCCAGCAGGGTCAGTAGCAATCAGCCCCAGCATTTT
. TRBJ1-1 TRBV29-1 TRBD1 CSVVPHPGQGLGTEAFF TGCAGCGTTGTCCCTCACCCGGGACAGGGTCTGGGGACTGAAGCTTTCTTT
. TRBJ1-2 TRBV9 . CASSVGGGSYGYTF TGTGCCAGCAGCGTAGGGGGGGGTAGCTATGGCTACACCTTC
. TRBJ2-7 TRBV5-1 . CASSLWGDEQYF TGCGCCAGCAGCTTGTGGGGGGACGAGCAGTACTTC
. TRBJ2-4 TRBV11-2 . CASSPAAGAIAKNIQYF TGTGCCAGCAGCCCAGCGGCCGGGGCGATAGCCAAAAACATTCAGTACTTC
. TRBJ1-2 TRBV6-5 . CASSNGGYYGYTF TGTGCCAGCTCAAATGGGGGGTACTATGGCTACACCTTC
. TRBJ1-1 TRBV7-8 . CASSPYMNTEAFF TGTGCCAGCAGCCCTTATATGAACACTGAAGCTTTCTTT
. TRBJ1-3 TRBV4-2 . CASKLWGTGSGNTIYF TGTGCCAGCAAATTGTGGGGGACTGGCTCTGGAAACACCATATATTTT
. TRBJ1-5 TRBV6-5 . CASSYQQGRGNQPQHF TGTGCCAGCAGTTACCAGCAGGGGAGAGGCAATCAGCCCCAGCATTTT
. TRBJ2-2 TRBV15 . CATSRDRYTGELFF TGTGCCACCAGCAGAGACAGATACACCGGGGAGCTGTTTTTT
. TRBJ2-5 TRBV28 . CASSGGGQAQETQYF TGTGCCAGCAGCGGCGGGGGACAGGCTCAAGAGACCCAGTACTTC
. TRBJ1-4 TRBV18 TRBD1 CASSPTTGGSEKLFF TGTGCCAGCTCACCCACGACAGGGGGGAGCGAAAAACTGTTTTTT
. TRBJ2-1 TRBV27 TRBD1 CASSLRGPPYNEQFF TGTGCCAGCAGTTTAAGGGGGCCCCCCTACAATGAGCAGTTCTTC
few TRBJ2-7 TRBV6-2/TRBV6-3 . CASSYGGGAYEQYF TGTGCCAGCAGTTACGGGGGTGGGGCCTACGAGCAGTACTTC
. TRBJ1-1 TRBV3-1/TRBV3-2 . CASSRGELPLNTEAFF TGTGCCAGCAGCCGCGGCGAACTACCCCTGAACACTGAAGCTTTCTTT
. TRBJ2-3 TRBV27 TRBD2 CASGASGGRVEYF TGTGCCAGCGGGGCTAGCGGGGGCCGGGTCGAGTATTTT